The 2 T cell receptor beta chains reported below all come from one sample, sequenced in a study of cytomegalovirus exposure and HLA in healthy donors. Data came from immunoSEQ multiplex PCR; TCRdb stores just in-frame clones and leaves some out. Of approximately 270,000 clones listed, 80% to 90% are singletons. Input material: PBMCs. Receptors originate from a woman younger than 35 in good health and CMV-seronegative.

This clone was detected a few times. V gene TRBV9 combines with J gene TRBJ2-4; TRBD2 matches 7 bases. Germline V gives CDR1 SGDLS, CDR2 YYNGEE. This CDR3 spans 13 amino acids. With 2 bases clipped from V and 8 bases from J, the junction kept 4 bases outside the gene matches. The CDR3 spells CASSVGGQDIQYF. In DNA, the CDR3 is TGTGCCAGCAGCGTGGGAGGGCAGGACATTCAGTACTTC.

DNA of the CDR3: TGTGCCAGCAGCTTATGGGGACTAGCGGGAGATACCTACGAGCAGTACTTC. Amino acid sequence: CASSLWGLAGDTYEQYF. This chain links TRBV7-9 with TRBJ2-7; TRBD2 matches at 14 bases. CDR1 is SEHNR, CDR2 FQNEAQ, per germline (reference sequence). This CDR3 spans 17 amino acids. The V segment lost 2 bases and the J segment 2 bases; nucleotides outside the gene matches: 5.